The clone carrying this T cell receptor beta chain was detected only a few times. What it binds is not known. Unique-molecular-identifier-tagged TCR beta cDNA libraries were used. In TCRdb, the PCR reads were re-called with MiXCR into one record per CDR3 protein. In the table there are some 690,000 distinct CDR3 sequences, 25% to 30% of which are singletons. The data derive from a study of post-analysis software for immune sequencing data. On the study more broadly: Courses of disease covered relapsing-remitting, secondary progressive and progressive-relapsing multiple sclerosis.

Study findings and constraints: A handful of TRBV segments occurring more often in patients than controls included TRBV5-6, TRBV5-1 and TRBV20-1.

Trimming stripped 1 base from V and 13 bases from J, with 7 bases between. This CDR3 comprises 11 residues. The sequence came from a girl aged 5-17 years with multiple sclerosis. This chain joins TRBV12-3 or TRBV12-4 and TRBJ1-4; D not resolved. The sequencing sample was made of blood. CDR3 amino acids: CASSLGAVLFF. CDR3 DNA: TGTGCCAGCAGTTTAGGGGCTGTACTGTTTTTT.